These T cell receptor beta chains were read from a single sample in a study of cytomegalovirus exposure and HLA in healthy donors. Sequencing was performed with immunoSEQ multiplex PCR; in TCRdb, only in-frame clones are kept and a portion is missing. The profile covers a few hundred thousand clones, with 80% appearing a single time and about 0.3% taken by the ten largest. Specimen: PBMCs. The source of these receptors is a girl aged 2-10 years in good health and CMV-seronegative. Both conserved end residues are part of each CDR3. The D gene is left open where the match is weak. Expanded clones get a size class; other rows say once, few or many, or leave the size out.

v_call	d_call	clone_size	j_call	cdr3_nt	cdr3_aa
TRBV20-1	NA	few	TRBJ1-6	TGCGGAGGGCAGGGCAATTCACCCCTCCACTTT	CGGQGNSPLHF
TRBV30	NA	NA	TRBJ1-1	TGTGCCTGGATCCGAACCAGCGTGAACACTGAAGCTTTCTTT	CAWIRTSVNTEAFF
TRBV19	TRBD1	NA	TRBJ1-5	TGTGCCAGTAGTATAGTGAACAGGGGCGGCCCCCAGCATTTT	CASSIVNRGGPQHF
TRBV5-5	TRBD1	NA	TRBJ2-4	TGTGCCAGCAGCTCAGGACGCCGGACAGGGCTGGTCATTCAGTACTTC	CASSSGRRTGLVIQYF
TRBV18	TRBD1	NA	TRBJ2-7	TGTGCCAGCTCGCCCGGGACAGGGGGGAGCTACGAGCAGTACTTC	CASSPGTGGSYEQYF
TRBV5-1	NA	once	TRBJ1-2	TGCGCCAGCAGCTCCACAGGCCATAGAGGCTACACCTTC	CASSSTGHRGYTF
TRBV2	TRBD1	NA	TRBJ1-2	TGTGCCAGCAGTGAAGCGAGACAGGGCAATGGCTACACCTTC	CASSEARQGNGYTF
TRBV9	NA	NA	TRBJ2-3	TGTGCCAGCAGCGTAGCTGGGCGGGCCCCTAGCACAGATACGCAGTATTTT	CASSVAGRAPSTDTQYF
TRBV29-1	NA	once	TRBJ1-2	TGCAGCGTTGAGTGGGGGGGCGCGGGCTACACCTTC	CSVEWGGAGYTF
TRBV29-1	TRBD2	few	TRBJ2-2	TGCACCTACTCTCGGGGAGGGACCGGGGAGCTGTTTTTT	CTYSRGGTGELFF
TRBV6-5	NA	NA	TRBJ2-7	TGTGCCAGCAGTTACATTGCGGGCTACCTCTACGAGCAGTACTTC	CASSYIAGYLYEQYF
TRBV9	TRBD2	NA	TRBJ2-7	TGTGCCAGCAGCGTAGCTAGCGGGAGGGCCTACGAGCAGTACTTC	CASSVASGRAYEQYF
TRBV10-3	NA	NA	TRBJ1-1	TGTGCCATCAGGAGACAGGTTTCAGACACTGAAGCTTTCTTT	CAIRRQVSDTEAFF
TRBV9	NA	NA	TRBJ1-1	TGTGCCAGCAGCGTAGGAAGGGGTTTGAACACTGAAGCTTTCTTT	CASSVGRGLNTEAFF
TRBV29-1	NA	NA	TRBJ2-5	TGCAGCGCACAGGGACACCTACAAGAGACCCAGTACTTC	CSAQGHLQETQYF